Below, 19 T cell receptor beta chains from the same sample are listed, as sequenced in a study of T cells after yellow fever vaccination. Using its own MiXCR run on the 5' RACE reads, TCRdb lists one record per CDR3 protein. This sample has about 94,000 distinct CDR3 sequences, with more than 7.5% found just once. The specimen comprised CD8+ T cells not binding an NS4B(214-222) dextramer, sorted from PBMCs, sampled approximately 16 days after the first yellow fever vaccination. These receptors were collected from a man aged 18-30 years who received the YFV17D yellow fever vaccine.

As to this clonotype: A much larger clone lies one base from this, so it may be a read error. The chain uses TRBV6-5 and TRBJ1-2, with a tentative D call TRBD1 (5 bases). The germline CDR1 and CDR2 sequences are MNHEY and SVGAGI. This CDR3 is 14 amino acids long. V was trimmed by 2 bases and J by 3 bases, leaving 10 bases between them. The CDR3: CASSYAGPYYGYTF. The CDR3 DNA is TGTGCCAGCAGTTACGCAGGGCCGTACTATGGCTACACCTTC.

In this sample, this clonotype turned up many times. This chain uses TRBV24-1 with TRBJ2-3; 11 bases map to TRBD1. CDR3 length: 16 residues. V shed 4 bases and J 5 bases; nucleotides not matched to a gene: 7. Germline V gene sequence: CDR1 KGHDR, CDR2 SFDVKD. CDR3 amino acids: CATSDPRDRGGDTQYF. The CDR3 DNA reads TGTGCCACCAGTGACCCTAGGGACAGGGGGGGAGATACGCAGTATTTT.

The V gene is TRBV5-1, the J gene TRBJ2-2; TRBD2 agrees at 13 bases. CDR1 and CDR2 (germline): SGHRS, YFSETQ. Trimming at V came to 4 bases and at J to 0 bases, leaving 3 bases not matched to a gene. The CDR3 spans 17 residues. The DNA for the CDR3 is TGCGCCAGCAGCACAGGACTAGCGGGGGCGAACACCGGGGAGCTGTTTTTT. The encoded protein is CASSTGLAGANTGELFF.

V is TRBV6-2 or TRBV6-3 and J is TRBJ1-5; D possibly corresponds to TRBD1 (5 bases). The CDR3 is 13 residues long. V was cut by 7 bases and J by 5 bases, with 12 bases left in between. Germline CDR1 MNHEY, CDR2 SVGEGT. CDR3 region: CASNSGLYQPQHF. The DNA for the CDR3 is TGTGCCAGCAACTCAGGGCTCTATCAGCCCCAGCATTTT.

The V call is TRBV11-2, the J call TRBJ2-7; TRBD2 matches at 7 bases. V trimming: 10 bases; J trimming: 3 bases; junction bases outside the gene matches: 6. This CDR3 spans 12 amino acids. The germline CDR1 and CDR2 sequences are SGHAT and FQNNGV. The CDR3 region has the DNA TGTGCCACTAACGGGGACTACTACGAGCAGTACTTC. Protein product: CATNGDYYEQYF.

This clonotype occurred a few times. The chain has TRBV29-1 and TRBJ2-1; 8 positions match TRBD2. The CDR3 totals 12 residues. Germline lookup yields CDR1 SQVTM and CDR2 ANQGSEA. The chain's CDR3 is CIVAGPYNEQFF. CDR3 in DNA: TGCATCGTAGCGGGGCCGTACAATGAGCAGTTCTTC.

The chain couples TRBV20-1 to TRBJ2-3; 9 bases agree with TRBD1. The CDR3 has 15 amino acids. In germline, CDR1 is DFQATT, CDR2 SNEGSKA (reference sequence). The trim removed 5 bases at V and 3 bases at J, leaving 9 bases unmatched. Here the CDR3 reads CSAYWDRVFTDTQYF. The DNA for the CDR3 is TGCAGTGCTTACTGGGACAGGGTTTTTACAGATACGCAGTATTTT.

The J gene is TRBJ2-3, the V gene TRBV4-1; 7 bases fit TRBD2. The V segment lost 0 bases and the J segment 4 bases; nucleotides outside the gene matches: 13. The germline V gene has CDR1 MGHRA and CDR2 YSYEKL. This CDR3 comprises 18 residues. The CDR3 bases are TGCGCCAGCAGCCAAGAACCCGATCGGGACTACCTTCCAGATACGCAGTATTTT. This gives the protein CASSQEPDRDYLPDTQYF.

The CDR3 sequence: CASSQAPESTYEQYV. The CDR3 nucleotides are TGCGCCAGCAGCCAAGCGCCGGAATCGACCTACGAGCAGTACGTC. The rearrangement uses TRBV4-1 and TRBJ2-7; D is unclear. Germline CDR1 and CDR2: MGHRA and YSYEKL. This CDR3 has 15 residues. The germline V and J ends were trimmed by 1 base and 2 bases, with 12 bases remaining between them.

This clonotype was counted a few times. The V call is TRBV27, the J call TRBJ1-5; weak D call: TRBD1 (5 bases). Germline V gives CDR1 MNHEY, CDR2 SMNVEV (reference sequence). Trimming left V 6 bases short and J 4 bases short, with 13 bases between. This CDR3 region has 14 residues. DNA for the CDR3: TGTGCCAGCAGATCCGGGACGGCTAATCAGCCCCAGCATTTT. It specifies CASRSGTANQPQHF.

This clonotype was observed many times. The gene calls are TRBV11-2 and TRBJ2-5, with 8 bases identical to TRBD1. V trimming: 0 bases; J trimming: 3 bases; junction bases outside the gene matches: 6. The CDR3 sequence is 16 residues long. The germline V gene encodes CDR1 SGHAT and CDR2 FQNNGV. In DNA, the CDR3 is TGTGCCAGCAGCTTAGATGGCAGGGGGCGGGAAGAGACCCAGTACTTC. It is translated as CASSLDGRGREETQYF.

The chain links TRBV24-1 to TRBJ2-5; tentative D call: TRBD1 (5 bases). In germline, CDR1 is KGHDR, CDR2 SFDVKD. CDR3 length: 13 residues. V was cut by 2 bases and J by 5 bases, with 8 bases left in between. The CDR3 is CATSDWGEETQYF. Here the CDR3 DNA reads TGTGCCACCAGTGATTGGGGCGAGGAGACCCAGTACTTC.

The V gene is TRBV19, the J gene TRBJ2-3; D gene ambiguous. Germline loops: CDR1 LNHDA, CDR2 SQIVND (reference sequence). V lost 0 bases and J lost 6, with 13 bases in between. The CDR3 consists of 15 residues. DNA for the CDR3: TGTGCCAGTAGTATAGATTGGCAGCGTTTGGATACGCAGTATTTT. This sequence encodes CASSIDWQRLDTQYF.

The table lists this clonotype with a few counts. The chain has TRBV4-3 and TRBJ2-7; 9 positions match TRBD1. The CDR3 runs 14 residues. The ends lost 4 bases at V and 2 bases at J; junction bases unmatched: 3. Per the germline V gene, CDR1 is LGHNA and CDR2 is YSLEER. The CDR3 sequence is CASSPRQGAYEQYF. The CDR3 DNA follows: TGCGCCAGCAGCCCACGACAGGGGGCCTACGAGCAGTACTTC.

V is TRBV3-1 and J is TRBJ2-5; tentatively, D is TRBD1 (6 bases). Germline V gene sequence: CDR1 LGHDT, CDR2 YNNKEL (reference sequence). Trimming cost V 6 bases and J 4 bases, with 12 bases left between them. The CDR3 extends over 13 amino acids. The CDR3 reads CASRPTGPETQYF. The CDR3 DNA reads as TGTGCCAGCAGACCCACAGGGCCAGAGACCCAGTACTTC.

The chain links TRBV5-4 to TRBJ2-3, with TRBD2 matching over 10 bases. Germline loops: CDR1 SGHNT, CDR2 YYREEE (reference sequence). The CDR3 has 18 residues. V gave up 4 bases and J gave up 1 base; unmatched junction bases: 12. The CDR3 region is CASSGPGLAIGGTDTQYF. CDR3 nucleotides: TGTGCCAGCAGCGGACCGGGACTAGCGATAGGAGGCACAGATACGCAGTATTTT.

The table lists this clonotype with a few counts. V usage is TRBV7-3 and J usage is TRBJ2-1; TRBD1 agrees at 9 bases. Germline CDR1 is SGHTA and CDR2 is FQGTGA. This CDR3 contains 15 residues. J gave up 5 bases and V 3 bases, and 5 bases lay outside the gene matches. CDR3 sequence (DNA): TGTGCCAGCAGCTTGGACAGGGGATCCCACAATGAGCAGTTCTTC. Encoded protein: CASSLDRGSHNEQFF.

The J gene is TRBJ2-6, the V gene TRBV19, with D perhaps TRBD1 or TRBD2 (5 bases each). The CDR3 covers 16 residues. V was cut by 3 bases and J by 0 bases, with 9 bases left in between. Germline V gives CDR1 LNHDA, CDR2 SQIVND (reference sequence). CDR3 sequence reads: CASSMAGASGANVLTF. The CDR3 coding sequence is TGTGCCAGTAGTATGGCCGGGGCCTCTGGGGCCAACGTCCTGACTTTC.

This clonotype was recorded a few times. V and J are TRBV24-1 and TRBJ2-5; D perhaps matches TRBD2 (6 bases). Germline CDR1 KGHDR, CDR2 SFDVKD. V lost 4 bases to trimming and J lost 0 bases, with 14 bases between them. The CDR3 is made up of 16 amino acids. The CDR3 nucleotides are TGTGCCACCAGTGACCCTGCCCGGGGGTACCAAGAGACCCAGTACTTC. Its protein product is CATSDPARGYQETQYF.